What follows describes a single TCR beta chain. The antigen is not known. The sample is drawn from a study of T cell responses to AZD1222 COVID-19 vaccine. Libraries were prepared by immunoSEQ multiplex PCR; TCRdb keeps only in-frame clonotypes and omits some of them. The sample consists of roughly 140,000 clones, roughly 93% of them appearing once. General study points: Spike was spanned by vaccine-associated CD4 TCRs, which were dominant at 160-218 and 743-854. Sampling captured repertoires only after the peak T cell response. Clonal diversity was possibly underestimated; the donors were predominantly white British and more often female.

Germline V lookup: CDR1 LNHNV, CDR2 YYDKDF (reference sequence). The length of the CDR3 is 15 residues. J lost 5 bases, V lost 1 base, and 6 bases had no gene match. The chain couples TRBV15 to TRBJ2-7; 9 bases are shared with TRBD1. This receptor was taken from an adult who received the AZD1222 COVID-19 vaccine. Sample: peripheral blood, taken 28 days after the second AZD1222 dose. This chain's CDR3 is CATSRGDTGGDEQYF. The DNA for the CDR3 is TGTGCCACCAGCAGAGGAGATACAGGGGGCGACGAGCAGTACTTC.